Only a few counts were recorded for the clone carrying this T cell receptor beta chain. The sample originates from a study of cytomegalovirus exposure and HLA in healthy donors. PCR used 60 Vbeta primers and 13 Jbeta primers. The assay was immunoSEQ multiplex PCR, and TCRdb's table has in-frame clones only and misses some. Counted here are some 170,000 clones, just under 80% occurring once; the ten biggest clones make up roughly 1.3%. The CDR3 has 17 amino acids. Germline V gene data show CDR1 as MDHEN and CDR2 as SYDVKM. J lost 2 bases, V lost 4 bases, and 8 bases had no gene match. This sequence originates from a woman aged 45-60 years in good health and CMV-seronegative. V usage is TRBV28 and J usage is TRBJ2-2; 9 bases align to TRBD2. The specimen sequenced was PBMCs. The CDR3 protein is CASSWVRLAVNTGELFF. For the CDR3, the DNA is TGTGCCAGCAGTTGGGTTCGACTAGCGGTTAACACCGGGGAGCTGTTTTTT.